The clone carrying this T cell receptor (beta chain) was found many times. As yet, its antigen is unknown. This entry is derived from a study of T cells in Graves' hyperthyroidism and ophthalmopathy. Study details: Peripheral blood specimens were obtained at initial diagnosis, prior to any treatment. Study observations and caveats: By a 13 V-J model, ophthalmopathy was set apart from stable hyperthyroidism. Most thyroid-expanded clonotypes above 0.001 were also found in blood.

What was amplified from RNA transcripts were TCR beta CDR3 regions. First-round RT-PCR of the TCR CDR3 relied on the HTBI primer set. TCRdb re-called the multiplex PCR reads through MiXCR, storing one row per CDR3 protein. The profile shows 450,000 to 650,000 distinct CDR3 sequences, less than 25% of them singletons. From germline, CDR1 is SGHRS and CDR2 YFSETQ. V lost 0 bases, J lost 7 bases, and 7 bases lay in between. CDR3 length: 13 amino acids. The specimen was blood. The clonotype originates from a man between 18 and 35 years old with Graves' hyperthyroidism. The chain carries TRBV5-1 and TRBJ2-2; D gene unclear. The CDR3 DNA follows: TGCGCCAGCAGCTTGGCCGACGGCGGGGAGCTGTTTTTT. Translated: CASSLADGGELFF.